Each of the 18 T cell receptor beta chains below was sequenced from the same sample in a study of STAT5B mutations in CD4+ large granular lymphocyte leukemia. Libraries were prepared by immunoSEQ multiplex PCR; TCRdb keeps only in-frame clonotypes and omits some of them. Counted here are approximately 8,100 clones, approximately 80% occurring once; the ten biggest clones make up roughly 70%. The sequenced sample consisted of PBMCs. The source is a woman between 55 and 75 years old with CD4+ T-cell large granular lymphocyte leukemia.

This clone turned up a few times. The chain has TRBV5-6 and TRBJ2-7; 9 bases map to TRBD2. This CDR3 has 16 amino acids. Germline values: CDR1 SGHDT, CDR2 YYEEEE. The J segment lost 0 bases and the V segment lost 5 bases, leaving 9 bases of the junction unmatched. CDR3 region: CASSLFSGRPSYEQYF. CDR3 sequence (DNA): TGTGCCAGCAGTCTTTTTAGCGGGAGACCCTCCTACGAGCAGTACTTC.

The chain uses TRBV28 and TRBJ2-5; 7 nucleotides align to TRBD1. V trimming: 5 bases; J trimming: 5 bases; junction bases outside the gene matches: 5. The germline V gene encodes CDR1 MDHEN and CDR2 SYDVKM. The CDR3 sequence is 13 residues long. The DNA of the CDR3 is TGTGCCAGCAGTGAACAGGGGCGGGAGACCCAGTACTTC. Encoded protein: CASSEQGRETQYF.

The chain employs TRBV11-3 and TRBJ1-1; maybe TRBD1 (5 bases). Per germline, CDR1 SGHNT and CDR2 YENEEA. Trimming left V 3 bases short and J 1 base short, with 9 bases between. The CDR3 is made up of 14 amino acids. The CDR3 loop reads CASSFLGGNTEAFF. The CDR3 DNA reads as TGTGCCAGCAGCTTTCTGGGGGGGAACACTGAAGCTTTCTTT. The entire variable domain, with the rest obtained from reference TRBV11-3 and TRBJ1-1, is as follows: EAGVVQSPRYKIIEKKQPVAFWCNPISGHNTLYWYLQNLGQGPELLIRYENEEAVDDSQLPKDRFSAERLKGVDSTLKIQPAELGDSAVYLCASSFLGGNTEAFFGQGTRLTVV.

The J gene is TRBJ2-1, the V gene TRBV5-1, with TRBD2 as a possible D gene (6 bases). V was trimmed by 8 bases and J by 8 bases, leaving 11 bases between them. Germline CDR1 and CDR2: SGHRS and YFSETQ. This CDR3 spans 11 amino acids. CDR3 loop: CASGRLDEQFF. The CDR3 coding sequence is TGCGCCAGTGGGAGGCTGGATGAGCAGTTCTTC.

This chain uses TRBV4-3 with TRBJ2-7; 8 bases are a match to TRBD1. Trimming took 4 bases from V and 3 from J; bases not matched to a gene: 8. Germline-derived CDR1 and CDR2 are LGHNA and YSLEER. There are 15 residues in the CDR3. The CDR3: CASSRTGQGNYEQYF. CDR3 bases: TGCGCCAGCAGCCGCACTGGACAGGGCAACTACGAGCAGTACTTC.

The chain links TRBV9 to TRBJ1-1; possible D gene TRBD1, 5 bases. V lost 4 bases and J 3 bases, leaving 16 bases between the germline ends. The CDR3 length is 15 residues. Looked up from germline, CDR1 is SGDLS and CDR2 is YYNGEE. CDR3 bases: TGTGCCAGCAGCTTTCTAAGTCCAGGGTACACTGAAGCTTTCTTT. Residues: CASSFLSPGYTEAFF.

The chain recombines TRBV29-1 with TRBJ2-5; 7 bases are a match to TRBD2. The CDR3 is 15 residues long. V lost 6 bases to trimming and J lost 0 bases; unmatched junction nucleotides: 10. The germline gives CDR1 SQVTM, CDR2 ANQGSEA. CDR3: CSVETSAAYQETQYF. The CDR3 DNA follows: TGCAGCGTCGAAACTAGCGCCGCGTACCAAGAGACCCAGTACTTC.

The chain combines TRBV5-1 with TRBJ2-2; TRBD2 matches 7 bases. The CDR3 is made up of 14 amino acids. Per germline, CDR1 SGHRS and CDR2 YFSETQ. The V gene end was trimmed by 4 bases and the J gene end by 3 bases; junction bases not matched to a gene: 3. CDR3 sequence: CASSPGGYTGELFF. The CDR3 coding sequence is TGCGCCAGCAGCCCCGGGGGGTACACCGGGGAGCTGTTTTTT.

The rearrangement uses TRBV27 and TRBJ2-1; TRBD2 matches at 10 bases. The CDR3 runs 15 residues. Germline V CDR1 and CDR2: MNHEY, SMNVEV (reference sequence). Unmatched junction bases numbered 5, after V lost 2 bases and J lost 7 bases. This chain's CDR3 is CASSLRLAGRNEQFF. The CDR3 DNA reads as TGTGCCAGCAGTTTAAGACTAGCGGGTAGGAATGAGCAGTTCTTC.

The chain joins TRBV2 to TRBJ1-1; TRBD1 aligns across 9 bases. Germline assignment: CDR1 SNHLY and CDR2 FYNNEI. The V gene end was trimmed by 6 bases and the J gene end by 6 bases; junction bases not matched to a gene: 5. CDR3 size: 13 residues. Here the CDR3 DNA reads TGTGCCAGCAGAGGGGACAGGGCCCCTGAAGCTTTCTTT. Protein sequence: CASRGDRAPEAFF.

CDR3 amino acids: CASSFSGDGYTF. The DNA of the CDR3 is TGTGCCAGCAGCTTTTCAGGGGATGGCTACACCTTC. The chain has TRBV11-2 and TRBJ1-2; D is perhaps TRBD1 (6 bases). The germline CDR1 and CDR2 sequences are SGHAT and FQNNGV. Trimming stripped 3 bases from V and 6 bases from J, with 8 bases between. CDR3 length equals 12 residues.

V is TRBV27 and J is TRBJ1-2; 10 bases agree with TRBD1. The trim removed 6 bases at V and 4 bases at J, leaving 14 bases unmatched. CDR1 and CDR2 from the germline V gene are MNHEY and SMNVEV (reference sequence). This CDR3 has 17 residues. The CDR3 region has the DNA TGTGCCAGCAGCCTAAGCCCTGACAGGGGGCGAATCTATGGCTACACCTTC. Translated: CASSLSPDRGRIYGYTF.

The CDR3 sequence: CASSLSPGAGVKYEQYF. The CDR3 region has the DNA TGTGCCAGCAGTTTATCCCCGGGGGCGGGGGTGAAGTACGAGCAGTACTTC. The chain combines TRBV27 with TRBJ2-7; D possibly corresponds to TRBD2 (7 bases). Germline V gene data show CDR1 as MNHEY and CDR2 as SMNVEV (reference sequence). This CDR3 spans 17 amino acids. The V and J ends lost 0 bases and 4 bases respectively, with 19 bases between them.

The rearrangement links TRBV11-2 to TRBJ1-4; the D gene is possibly TRBD1 (5 bases). The CDR3 totals 16 residues. Per germline, CDR1 SGHAT and CDR2 FQNNGV. Trimming left V 5 bases short and J 3 bases short, with 16 bases between. The CDR3 DNA is TGTGCCAGCAGCGGGGGGACGGGGAGGGCTAATGAAAAACTGTTTTTT. Its protein is CASSGGTGRANEKLFF.

The chain couples TRBV15 to TRBJ2-7; TRBD1 matches at 11 bases. After removal of 1 base from V and 7 bases from J, the junction contained 6 bases not matched to a gene. The germline CDR1 and CDR2 sequences are LNHNV and YYDKDF (reference sequence). The CDR3 length is 15 residues. The CDR3 here is CATSRGGQGAREQYF. The CDR3 nucleotides are TGTGCCACCAGCAGAGGTGGACAGGGGGCGAGGGAGCAGTACTTC.

This chain joins TRBV7-9 and TRBJ1-5; possibly TRBD1 for D (6 bases). The V end lost 5 bases, the J end lost 7 bases, and 24 bases lay between the germline ends. The CDR3 is 17 amino acids. CDR1 and CDR2 from the germline V gene are SEHNR and FQNEAQ (reference sequence). CDR3 amino acids: CASSPRVEQGRGQPQHF. The CDR3 coding sequence is TGTGCCAGCAGCCCTAGGGTTGAACAGGGTCGAGGGCAGCCCCAGCATTTT.

The chain couples TRBV11-2 to TRBJ2-1; 7 nucleotides match TRBD2. With 4 bases clipped from V and 0 bases from J, the junction kept 9 bases outside the gene matches. The V gene's germline CDR1 is SGHAT and CDR2 FQNNGV. This CDR3 is built from 17 residues. The CDR3 loop is CASSSRLALSSYNEQFF. The CDR3 bases are TGTGCCAGCAGCTCACGACTAGCCCTTAGCTCCTACAATGAGCAGTTCTTC.

CDR3 sequence reads: CASSYQGGEETQYF. The CDR3 DNA reads TGTGCCAGCAGCTACCAGGGGGGGGAAGAGACCCAGTACTTC. The chain is built from TRBV7-2 and TRBJ2-5; D could derive from TRBD1 or TRBD2 (7 bases each). The CDR3 contains 14 residues. Germline CDR1 reads SGHTA; CDR2 reads FQGNSA. V lost 4 bases, J lost 3 bases, and 12 bases lay in between.